This TCR beta chain was identified during a study of OX40 agonist ivuxolimab in advanced cancers. The CDR3 totals 15 residues. V shed 7 bases and J 0 bases; nucleotides not matched to a gene: 5. Looked up from germline, CDR1 is MRHNA and CDR2 is SNTAGT. Using immunoSEQ multiplex PCR, the repertoire was profiled, and TCRdb retains in-frame clones only, with some absent. The sample lists roughly 89,000 clones, 84% occurring once. This receptor was taken from an adult with an advanced solid tumor such as melanoma, head and neck, liver or kidney cancer. The chain joins TRBV6-4 to TRBJ2-3; 9 nucleotides line up with TRBD1. The specimen comprised CD4+ or CD8+ T cells sorted from blood, sampled in a trial of the OX40 agonist ivuxolimab. The CDR3 DNA follows: TGTGCCAGCACTCAGGGGACAGGGAGCACAGATACGCAGTATTTT. As protein: CASTQGTGSTDTQYF.